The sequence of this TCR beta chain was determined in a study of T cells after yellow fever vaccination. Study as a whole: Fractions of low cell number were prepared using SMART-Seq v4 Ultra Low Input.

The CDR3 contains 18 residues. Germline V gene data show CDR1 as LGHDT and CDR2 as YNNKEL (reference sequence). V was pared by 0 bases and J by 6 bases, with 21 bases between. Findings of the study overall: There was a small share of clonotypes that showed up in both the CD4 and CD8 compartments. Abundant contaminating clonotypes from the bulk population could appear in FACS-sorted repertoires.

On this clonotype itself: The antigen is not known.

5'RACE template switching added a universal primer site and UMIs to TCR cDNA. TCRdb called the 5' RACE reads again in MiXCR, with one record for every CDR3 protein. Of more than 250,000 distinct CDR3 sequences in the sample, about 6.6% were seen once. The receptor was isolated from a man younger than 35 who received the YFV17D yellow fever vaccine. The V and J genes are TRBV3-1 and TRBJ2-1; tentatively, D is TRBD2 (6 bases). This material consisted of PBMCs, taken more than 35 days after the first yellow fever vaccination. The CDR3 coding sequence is TGTGCCAGCAGCCAAGACCGGGCTAGCGCCCTGCTGGTCAATGAGCAGTTCTTC. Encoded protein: CASSQDRASALLVNEQFF.